The text below deals with one T cell receptor beta chain. Trimming shortened V by 0 bases and J by 0 bases, and 13 bases separated the two germline ends. From germline, CDR1 is SGHRS and CDR2 YFSETQ. The CDR3 has 17 amino acids. The data derive from a study of blood T cell repertoires in COVID-19. Study information: Some COVID-19 samples were acute and others convalescent; all came from the United States, Italy and Spain. The analysed material was cDNA or gDNA that came from T cells, B-cell-depleted T cells, or PBMCs.

As originally analysed: Amplification of reference gene primers provided the estimated nucleated cell counts. Sequencing used immunoSEQ multiplex PCR; TCRdb keeps in-frame clones, though not all of them. The D gene and trimming were derived from the DNA, and the V and J assignments and clone size from that table. The sample has approximately 670,000 clones, about 90% seen once. The J gene is TRBJ2-1, the V gene TRBV5-1, with D hard to call. The sequence came from a woman under 30 with acute or convalescent COVID-19. What was sequenced was peripheral blood. CDR3 DNA: TGCGCCAGCAGCTTGGCGCCCTCCCGGAGCTCCTACAATGAGCAGTTCTTC. Protein sequence: CASSLAPSRSSYNEQFF.